This T cell receptor (beta chain) was observed in a study of metastatic and nonmetastatic thyroid tumors. Study processing details: Clinicopathological groups differed in CDR3, with these differences serving to build a distant-metastasis classifier for papillary thyroid cancer. MiXCR was used by TCRdb to re-call the PCR reads. Here the V and J calls rest on TCRdb's processing, not on the authors' analysis. Of roughly 46,000 clones listed, roughly a quarter are singletons. Study outcomes and limitations: It was reportedly found that TCR beta diversity was significantly higher in malignant thyroid tumors than in benign nodules, a difference seen in both blood and tumor samples.

The CDR3 extends over 11 amino acids. V lost 7 bases to trimming and J lost 1 base, with 4 bases between them. The germline V gene encodes CDR1 SNHLY and CDR2 FYNNEI. This clone was detected a few times. Its antigen is not identified. All patients reached thyroid surgery having received no treatment beforehand. The rearrangement uses TRBV2 and TRBJ1-2; no firm D call. Sequencing was carried out using blood. The sequence derives from a male donor with papillary thyroid cancer or a benign thyroid nodule (not recorded which). Some clones in this sample may be carry-over from other donors' samples. The CDR3 DNA reads as TGTGCCAGCACTTTTAACTATGGCTACACCTTC. Residues: CASTFNYGYTF.